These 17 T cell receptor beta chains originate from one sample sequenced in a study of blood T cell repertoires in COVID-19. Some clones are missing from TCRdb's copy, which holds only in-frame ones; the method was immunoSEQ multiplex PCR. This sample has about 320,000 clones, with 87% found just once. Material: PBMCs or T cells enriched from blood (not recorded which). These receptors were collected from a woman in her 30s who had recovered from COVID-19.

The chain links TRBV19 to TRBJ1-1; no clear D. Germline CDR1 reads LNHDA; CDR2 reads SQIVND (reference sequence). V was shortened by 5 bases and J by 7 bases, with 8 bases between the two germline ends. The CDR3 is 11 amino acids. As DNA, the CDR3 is TGTGCCAGTAGTGAGGCGGATGAAGCTTTCTTT. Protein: CASSEADEAFF.

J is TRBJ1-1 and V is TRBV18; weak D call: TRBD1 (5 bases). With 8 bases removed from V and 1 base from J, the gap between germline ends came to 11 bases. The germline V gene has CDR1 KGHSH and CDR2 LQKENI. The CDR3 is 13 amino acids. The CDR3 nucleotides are TGTGCCAGCGGGCAGGGCCAGAACACTGAAGCTTTCTTT. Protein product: CASGQGQNTEAFF.

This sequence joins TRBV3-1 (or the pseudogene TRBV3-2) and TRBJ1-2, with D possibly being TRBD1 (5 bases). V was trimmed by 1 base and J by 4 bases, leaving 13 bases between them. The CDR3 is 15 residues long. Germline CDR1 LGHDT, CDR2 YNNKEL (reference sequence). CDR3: CASSQVSGRAYGYTF. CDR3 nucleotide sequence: TGTGCCAGCAGCCAAGTTTCGGGCAGGGCCTATGGCTACACCTTC.

The CDR3 protein is CASSLTGYGEKLFF. Written as DNA, the CDR3 is TGCGCCAGCAGCCTGACAGGGTATGGGGAAAAACTGTTTTTT. The chain combines TRBV5-1 with TRBJ1-4; 7 bases are a match to TRBD1. The length of the CDR3 is 14 residues. Germline CDR1 and CDR2: SGHRS and YFSETQ. V was clipped by 4 bases and J by 8 bases; unmatched bases: 8.

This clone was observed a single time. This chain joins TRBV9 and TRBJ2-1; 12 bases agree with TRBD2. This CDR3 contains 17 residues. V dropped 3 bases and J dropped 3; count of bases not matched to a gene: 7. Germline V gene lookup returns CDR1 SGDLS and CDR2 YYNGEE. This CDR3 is CASSALLAGGSYNEQFF. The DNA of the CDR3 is TGTGCCAGCAGCGCCTTACTAGCGGGGGGTAGCTACAATGAGCAGTTCTTC.

The CDR3 region is CALQLAGNYGYTF. CDR3 DNA: TGTGCCCTCCAATTGGCAGGAAACTATGGCTACACCTTC. The V call is TRBV6-5, the J call TRBJ1-2, with D unresolved. The germline gives CDR1 MNHEY, CDR2 SVGAGI. V dropped 11 bases and J dropped 2 bases, with 15 bases sitting between them. This CDR3 region has 13 residues.

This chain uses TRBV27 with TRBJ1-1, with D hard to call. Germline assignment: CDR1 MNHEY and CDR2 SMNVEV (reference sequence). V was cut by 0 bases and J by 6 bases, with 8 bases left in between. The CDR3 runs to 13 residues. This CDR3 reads CASSLSLLSEAFF. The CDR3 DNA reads TGTGCCAGCAGTTTATCCCTCCTATCTGAAGCTTTCTTT.

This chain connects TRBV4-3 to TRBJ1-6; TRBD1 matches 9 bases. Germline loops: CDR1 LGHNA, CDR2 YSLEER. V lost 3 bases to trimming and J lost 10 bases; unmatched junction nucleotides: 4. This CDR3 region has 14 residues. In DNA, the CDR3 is TGCGCCAGCAGCCAGGGACAGGGAGGATCACCCCTCCACTTT. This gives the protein CASSQGQGGSPLHF.

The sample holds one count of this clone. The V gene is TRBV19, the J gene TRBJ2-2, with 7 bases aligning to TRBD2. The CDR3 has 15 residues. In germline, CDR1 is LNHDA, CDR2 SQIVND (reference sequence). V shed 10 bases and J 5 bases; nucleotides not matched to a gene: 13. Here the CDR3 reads CATGRGIAETGELFF. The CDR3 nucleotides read TGTGCCACAGGGAGGGGAATAGCTGAGACCGGGGAGCTGTTTTTT.

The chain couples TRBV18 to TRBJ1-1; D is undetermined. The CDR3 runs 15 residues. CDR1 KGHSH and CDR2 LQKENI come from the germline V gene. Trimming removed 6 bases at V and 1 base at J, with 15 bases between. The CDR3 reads CASSTKDQRNTEAFF. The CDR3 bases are TGTGCCAGCTCCACTAAAGATCAAAGGAACACTGAAGCTTTCTTT.

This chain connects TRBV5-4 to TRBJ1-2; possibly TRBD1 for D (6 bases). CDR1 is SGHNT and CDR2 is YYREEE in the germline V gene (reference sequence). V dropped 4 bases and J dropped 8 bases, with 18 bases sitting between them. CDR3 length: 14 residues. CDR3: CASSRGARVLGYTF. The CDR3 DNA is TGTGCCAGCAGCCGGGGGGCGCGGGTTCTAGGCTACACCTTC. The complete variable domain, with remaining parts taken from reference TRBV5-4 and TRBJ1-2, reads ETGVTQSPTHLIKTRGQQVTLRCSSQSGHNTVSWYQQALGQGPQFIFQYYREEENGRGNFPPRFSGLQFPNYSSELNVNALELDDSALYLCASSRGARVLGYTFGSGTRLTVV.

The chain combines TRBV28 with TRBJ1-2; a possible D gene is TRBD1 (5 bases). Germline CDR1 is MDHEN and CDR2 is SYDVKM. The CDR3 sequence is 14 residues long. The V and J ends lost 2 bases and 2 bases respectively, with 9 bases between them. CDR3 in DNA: TGTGCCAGCAGTTTAAGGGGATCCAACTATGGCTACACCTTC. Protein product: CASSLRGSNYGYTF.

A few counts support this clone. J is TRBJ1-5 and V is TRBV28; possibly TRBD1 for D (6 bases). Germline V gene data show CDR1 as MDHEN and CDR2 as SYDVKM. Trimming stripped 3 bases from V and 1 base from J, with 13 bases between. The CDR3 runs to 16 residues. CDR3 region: CASSFWDIASNQPQHF. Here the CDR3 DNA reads TGTGCCAGCAGTTTCTGGGACATTGCGAGCAATCAGCCCCAGCATTTT.

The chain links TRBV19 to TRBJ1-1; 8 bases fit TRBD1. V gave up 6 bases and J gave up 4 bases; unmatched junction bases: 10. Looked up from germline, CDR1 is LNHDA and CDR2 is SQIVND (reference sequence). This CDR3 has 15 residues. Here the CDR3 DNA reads TGTGCCAGTAGAGACAGGGGCGCGTCGGGCACTGAAGCTTTCTTT. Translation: CASRDRGASGTEAFF.

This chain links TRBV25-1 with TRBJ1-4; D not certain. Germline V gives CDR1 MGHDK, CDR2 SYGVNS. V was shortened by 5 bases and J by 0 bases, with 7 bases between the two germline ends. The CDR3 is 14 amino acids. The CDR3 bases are TGTGCCAGCAGTATCGGTTCAACTAATGAAAAACTGTTTTTT. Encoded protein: CASSIGSTNEKLFF.

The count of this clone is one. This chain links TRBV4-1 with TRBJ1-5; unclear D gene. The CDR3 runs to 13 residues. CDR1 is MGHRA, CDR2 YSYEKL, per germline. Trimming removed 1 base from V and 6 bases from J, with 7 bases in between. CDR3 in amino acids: CASSQALFQPQHF. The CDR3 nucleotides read TGCGCCAGCAGCCAAGCCCTTTTTCAGCCCCAGCATTTT.

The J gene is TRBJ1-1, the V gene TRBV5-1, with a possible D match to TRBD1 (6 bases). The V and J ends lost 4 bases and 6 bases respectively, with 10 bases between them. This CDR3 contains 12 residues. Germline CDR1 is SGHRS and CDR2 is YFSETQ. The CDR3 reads CASSREGAEAFF. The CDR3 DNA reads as TGCGCCAGCAGCAGGGAGGGGGCTGAAGCTTTCTTT.